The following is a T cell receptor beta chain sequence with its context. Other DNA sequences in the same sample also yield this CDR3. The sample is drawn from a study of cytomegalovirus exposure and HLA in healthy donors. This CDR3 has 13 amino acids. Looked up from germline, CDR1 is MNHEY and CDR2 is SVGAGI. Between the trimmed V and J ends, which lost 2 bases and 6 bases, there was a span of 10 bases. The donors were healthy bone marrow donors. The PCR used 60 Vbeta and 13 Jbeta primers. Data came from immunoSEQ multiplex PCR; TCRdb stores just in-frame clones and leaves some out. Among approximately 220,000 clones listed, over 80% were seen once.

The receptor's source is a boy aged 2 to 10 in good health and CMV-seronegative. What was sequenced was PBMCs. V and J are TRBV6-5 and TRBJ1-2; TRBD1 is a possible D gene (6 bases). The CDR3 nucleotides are TGTGCCAGCAGTTACGGGCAGGGGAATGGCTACACCTTC. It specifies CASSYGQGNGYTF.